The following is a T cell receptor beta chain sequence with its context. Its antigen is not identified. Germline V gene sequence: CDR1 MNHNS, CDR2 SASEGT. The CDR3 runs to 15 residues. Between the trimmed V and J ends, which lost 6 bases and 5 bases, there was a span of 19 bases. The data derive from a study of cytotoxic CD8 clonotypes in ibrutinib-treated CLL. Across the whole study: The response samples were taken once patients had been treated for a median of about 12 months, range 6 to 36.

The study's findings and limits: Public clonotypes were uncommon and contracted or stayed stable on treatment. Clonality climbed at ibrutinib response, then dropped toward baseline at progression. Clonality measured at baseline exceeded age-matched healthy donors, tracking circulating CD8+ T-cell counts.

Repertoires were generated with immunoSEQ multiplex PCR, while TCRdb's copy carries only in-frame clones and drops some. The sample has 80,000 to 95,000 clones; 75% to 85% are singletons. V is TRBV6-1 and J is TRBJ2-5; the D gene is possibly TRBD1 (8 bases). This clonotype was obtained from a human donor with chronic lymphocytic leukemia. Here the sequenced sample was PBMCs, taken after 12 months of ibrutinib treatment. DNA for the CDR3: TGTGCCAGCAGCCCCGGGGGGACAGGAGGGGAGACCCAGTACTTC. Translating it yields CASSPGGTGGETQYF.